These T cell receptor beta chains were read from a single sample in a study of blood T cell repertoires in COVID-19. Only in-frame clones appear in the TCRdb table, and some are missing; sequencing was by immunoSEQ multiplex PCR. The sample has roughly 200,000 clones, about 87% seen once. Sequences were obtained from PBMCs or T cells enriched from blood (not recorded which). The receptors shown here come from a man aged 30 to 45 who had recovered from COVID-19. The CDR3 runs from the conserved cysteine through the conserved F or W. Fields, in order: J gene, D gene, clone size, V gene, CDR3 protein, CDR3 DNA. The D gene is left open where the match is weak. For some rows the clone size is stated as once, few or many, or as a class when expanded; others skip it.

>TRBJ1-3|.|.|TRBV7-2
CASSPQVSGNTIYF
TGTGCCAGCAGCCCACAGGTCTCTGGAAACACCATATATTTT
>TRBJ2-1|TRBD1|.|TRBV7-9
CASSSTGTGIGNEQFF
TGTGCCAGCAGCTCAACCGGGACAGGGATCGGCAATGAGCAGTTCTTC
>TRBJ1-5|.|.|TRBV4-1
CASSLEGGGAGQPQHF
TGCGCCAGCTCACTGGAAGGGGGAGGGGCCGGTCAGCCCCAGCATTTT
>TRBJ2-2|TRBD2|.|TRBV18
CASSPALAEYTGELFF
TGTGCCAGCTCACCGGCTCTAGCGGAATACACCGGGGAGCTGTTTTTT
>TRBJ1-5|TRBD1|.|TRBV2
CASRRGQSNQPQHF
TGTGCCAGCAGACGGGGACAGAGCAATCAGCCCCAGCATTTT
>TRBJ1-5|.|once|TRBV5-5
CASSLGYSKSNQPQHF
TGTGCCAGCAGCTTGGGGTACAGCAAAAGCAATCAGCCCCAGCATTTT
>TRBJ1-5|TRBD1|.|TRBV24-1
CATSQGGSNQPQHF
TGTGCCACGAGCCAGGGGGGTAGCAATCAGCCCCAGCATTTT
>TRBJ1-5|.|.|TRBV12-3/TRBV12-4
CASSLGRDQPQHF
TGTGCCAGCAGTTTAGGACGGGATCAGCCCCAGCATTTT
>TRBJ2-5|.|.|TRBV25-1
CASSAGTKQETQYF
TGTGCCAGCAGTGCCGGGACAAAACAAGAGACCCAGTACTTC
>TRBJ2-7|TRBD2|.|TRBV19
CASTPGTSGSKGYEQYF
TGTGCCAGTACCCCCGGGACTAGCGGGAGTAAGGGCTACGAGCAGTACTTC
>TRBJ1-2|.|.|TRBV6-5
CASTLGFLAYGYTF
TGTGCCAGCACTCTAGGATTCCTAGCCTATGGCTACACCTTC
>TRBJ2-1|.|few|TRBV20-1
CSAIGYNEQFF
TGCAGTGCTATCGGTTACAATGAGCAGTTCTTC
>TRBJ1-1|.|.|TRBV18
CASSPTIGGGMNTEAFF
TGTGCCAGCTCCCCAACGATTGGGGGAGGAATGAACACTGAAGCTTTCTTT
>TRBJ2-2|TRBD2|.|TRBV27
CASSLVRERDTGELFF
TGTGCCAGCAGTTTAGTGCGGGAGCGGGACACCGGGGAGCTGTTTTTT
>TRBJ1-2|TRBD1|.|TRBV18
CASSEQGANYGYTF
TGTGCCAGCTCCGAACAGGGGGCGAACTATGGCTACACCTTC
>TRBJ1-5|.|.|TRBV30
CAWSTLDQPQHF
TGTGCCTGGAGCACCTTAGATCAGCCCCAGCATTTT
>TRBJ1-1|.|once|TRBV23-1
CASSQSGREAFF
TGCGCCAGCAGTCAATCGGGGCGTGAAGCTTTCTTT
>TRBJ1-5|.|.|TRBV24-1
CATSDLGQPQHF
TGTGCCACCAGTGATCTCGGTCAGCCCCAGCATTTT
>TRBJ1-2|.|.|TRBV5-5
CARSCWGLQRDGYTF
TGTGCCAGATCCTGCTGGGGCCTGCAGCGGGATGGCTACACCTTC
>TRBJ1-1|TRBD1|.|TRBV4-3
CASSHRRGPSTEAFF
TGCGCCAGCAGCCATCGCAGGGGGCCTAGCACTGAAGCTTTCTTT
>TRBJ2-1|.|.|TRBV27
CASSSIRGAAEQFF
TGTGCCAGCAGTTCCATCAGGGGTGCGGCTGAGCAGTTCTTC
>TRBJ2-1|.|.|TRBV9
CASSEEDSTYNEQFF
TGTGCCAGCAGCGAAGAAGACAGTACATACAATGAGCAGTTCTTC
>TRBJ2-7|.|.|TRBV11-1
CASSYVVEQYF
TGTGCCAGCAGCTATGTTGTAGAGCAGTACTTC
>TRBJ2-5|TRBD2|.|TRBV25-1
CASRGLAGGEETQYF
TGTGCCAGCCGGGGACTAGCGGGAGGAGAAGAGACCCAGTACTTC
>TRBJ1-3|.|.|TRBV30
CAWSASPHQVLSGNTIYF
TGTGCCTGGAGTGCGAGCCCCCATCAGGTCCTCTCTGGAAACACCATATATTTT
>TRBJ2-5|TRBD1|.|TRBV27
CASSSLGTGEETQYF
TGTGCCAGCAGTTCCCTAGGTACAGGGGAGGAGACCCAGTACTTC
>TRBJ2-5|TRBD2|.|TRBV29-1
CSVGFLAGQETQYF
TGCAGCGTTGGGTTCCTAGCGGGACAAGAGACCCAGTACTTC
>TRBJ1-2|.|.|TRBV19
CASSPTFFKPYEGYTF
TGTGCCAGTAGTCCCACGTTTTTTAAGCCGTATGAGGGCTACACCTTC
>TRBJ2-5|TRBD1|.|TRBV24-1
CATSDRTGMETQYF
TGTGCCACCAGTGATCGGACAGGGATGGAGACCCAGTACTTC
>TRBJ1-2|.|.|TRBV5-1
CASSTGTGNYGYTF
TGCGCCAGCAGCACCGGCACAGGCAACTATGGCTACACCTTC
>TRBJ2-7|TRBD2|once|TRBV6-5
CASNGLAGLDEQYF
TGTGCCAGCAATGGACTAGCGGGACTCGACGAGCAGTACTTC
>TRBJ2-5|.|.|TRBV5-1
CASSLPSQETQYF
TGCGCCAGCAGCTTGCCTTCCCAAGAGACCCAGTACTTC
>TRBJ1-5|.|.|TRBV6-6
CASSYGGFQPQHF
TGTGCCAGCAGTTACGGTGGCTTCCAGCCCCAGCATTTT
>TRBJ1-6|.|.|TRBV5-3
CARSPPGAGLGSPLHF
TGTGCCAGAAGCCCCCCGGGAGCAGGGTTAGGTTCACCCCTCCACTTT
>TRBJ1-2|.|.|TRBV30
CAWSVRGLVYTF
TGTGCCTGGAGTGTACGGGGGTTGGTCTACACCTTC
>TRBJ1-1|.|once|TRBV19
CASSSVGVNTEAFF
TGTGCCAGTAGCTCCGTAGGGGTAAACACTGAAGCTTTCTTT
>TRBJ1-1|.|.|TRBV28
CASSLWRGDAFF
TGTGCCAGCAGTTTATGGCGGGGTGATGCTTTCTTT
>TRBJ2-7|.|.|TRBV4-3
CASSPGTSSYEQYF
TGCGCCAGCAGCCCCGGGACATCCTCCTACGAGCAGTACTTC
>TRBJ2-5|.|.|TRBV6-1
CASSDGRETQYF
TGTGCCAGCAGTGATGGGAGGGAGACCCAGTACTTC
>TRBJ1-5|.|.|TRBV19
CASSIDRSNQPQHF
TGTGCCAGTAGTATCGACAGAAGCAATCAGCCCCAGCATTTT
>TRBJ1-5|.|.|TRBV10-3
CAISEGARNQPQHF
TGTGCCATCAGTGAGGGGGCAAGGAATCAGCCCCAGCATTTT